This passage covers 17 T cell receptor beta chains from one sample sequenced in a study of cytotoxic CD8 clonotypes in ibrutinib-treated CLL. Profiling relied on immunoSEQ multiplex PCR, and the TCRdb table lists in-frame clones only, not all of them. This table holds around 140,000 clones, 60% to 85% found once. Specimen: PBMCs, collected after 24 months of ibrutinib treatment. These receptors all stem from a human donor with chronic lymphocytic leukemia.

The gene calls are TRBV7-6 and TRBJ2-5, with D unresolved. This CDR3 has 11 residues. V shed 4 bases and J shed 2 bases, with 2 bases lying between them. Germline V CDR1 and CDR2: SGHVS, FNYEAQ. CDR3 DNA: TGTGCCAGCAGCTGGCAAGAGACCCAGTACTTC. It translates to CASSWQETQYF. Filled out from reference TRBV7-6 and TRBJ2-5, the complete variable domain reads GAGVSQSPRYKVTKRGQDVALRCDPISGHVSLYWYRQALGQGPEFLTYFNYEAQQDKSGLPNDRFSAERPEGSISTLTIQRTEQRDSAMYRCASSWQETQYFGPGTRLLVL.

The rearrangement joins TRBV2 to TRBJ1-4, with 8 bases that match TRBD1. Unmatched junction bases numbered 14, after V lost 10 bases and J lost 10 bases. The germline gives CDR1 SNHLY, CDR2 FYNNEI. The CDR3 extends over 14 amino acids. CDR3 amino acids: CATGIGTGLRKLFF. DNA for the CDR3: TGTGCCACCGGTATCGGGACAGGACTACGAAAACTGTTTTTT.

With regard to this clone: In the same sample, other DNA sequences code for this CDR3. This rearrangement joins TRBV27 to TRBJ2-5, with unresolved D. The CDR3 contains 12 residues. From germline, CDR1 is MNHEY and CDR2 SMNVEV (reference sequence). Trimming shortened V by 6 bases and J by 7 bases, and 12 bases separated the two germline ends. CDR3 nucleotide sequence: TGTGCCAGCAGCCCTCCCGGCGGGACCCAGTACTTC. It codes for CASSPPGGTQYF.

The gene calls are TRBV7-3 and TRBJ2-3; 10 bases fit TRBD1. The CDR3 covers 15 residues. Unmatched junction bases numbered 6, after V lost 5 bases and J lost 4 bases. Germline V CDR1 and CDR2: SGHTA, FQGTGA. The CDR3 sequence: CASSPGTGVADTQYF. Written as DNA, the CDR3 is TGTGCCAGCAGCCCCGGGACAGGGGTGGCAGATACGCAGTATTTT.

The rearrangement joins TRBV6-1 to TRBJ1-4; maybe TRBD1 (5 bases). The CDR3 consists of 12 residues. CDR1 is MNHNS, CDR2 SASEGT, per germline. Trimming took off 8 bases at V and 8 bases at J, with 12 bases between the two ends. CDR3 sequence (DNA): TGTGCCAGCGGCAGGGTTGGCGAAAAACTGTTTTTT. It specifies CASGRVGEKLFF.

The V call is TRBV2, the J call TRBJ1-3; tentative D call: TRBD1 (6 bases). CDR1 is SNHLY, CDR2 FYNNEI, per germline. The CDR3 totals 15 residues. Trimming removed 1 base at V and 2 bases at J, with 9 bases between. The CDR3 nucleotides are TGTGCCAGCAGTGAAGTAGGGGGTGCTGGAAACACCATATATTTT. It is translated as CASSEVGGAGNTIYF.

The chain combines TRBV4-3 with TRBJ2-1; 7 positions agree with TRBD2. J lost 10 bases, V lost 1 base, and 4 bases had no gene match. The CDR3 consists of 13 residues. Per germline, CDR1 LGHNA and CDR2 YSLEER. The CDR3 sequence: CASSQAAGWEQFF. The CDR3 region has the DNA TGCGCCAGCAGCCAAGCAGCGGGGTGGGAGCAGTTCTTC.

CDR3 sequence reads: CASSGWGSAEAFF. The CDR3 DNA follows: TGTGCCAGCAGTGGGTGGGGGTCCGCTGAAGCTTTCTTT. The chain links TRBV9 to TRBJ1-1; tentatively, D is TRBD1 (5 bases). The V and J ends lost 5 bases and 6 bases respectively, with 14 bases between them. The CDR3 has 13 amino acids. Germline-derived CDR1 and CDR2 are SGDLS and YYNGEE. Together with reference TRBV9 and TRBJ1-1, the CDR3 gives the full variable domain: DSGVTQTPKHLITATGQRVTLRCSPRSGDLSVYWYQQSLDQGLQFLIQYYNGEERAKGNILERFSAQQFPDLHSELNLSSLELGDSALYFCASSGWGSAEAFFGQGTRLTVV.

The chain carries TRBV15 and TRBJ2-1; the D gene is possibly TRBD2 (5 bases). With 0 bases removed from V and 9 bases from J, the gap between germline ends came to 15 bases. Germline V lookup: CDR1 LNHNV, CDR2 YYDKDF (reference sequence). CDR3 length equals 15 residues. The CDR3 loop reads CATSRDRSGGVEQFF. The CDR3 DNA reads as TGTGCCACCAGCAGAGATCGGAGCGGAGGAGTTGAGCAGTTCTTC.

The V call is TRBV20-1, the J call TRBJ2-1; D not resolved. Looked up from germline, CDR1 is DFQATT and CDR2 is SNEGSKA (reference sequence). Trimming removed 6 bases at V and 9 bases at J, with 12 bases between. The CDR3 consists of 11 residues. This CDR3 reads CSAKGDGEQFF. CDR3 coding DNA: TGCAGTGCCAAGGGCGATGGTGAGCAGTTCTTC.

The J gene is TRBJ1-3, the V gene TRBV19; D not resolved. With 5 bases removed from V and 4 bases from J, the gap between germline ends came to 9 bases. This CDR3 spans 13 amino acids. Germline V gene lookup returns CDR1 LNHDA and CDR2 SQIVND (reference sequence). Here the CDR3 DNA reads TGTGCCAGTAGTCTCCCAGAGGGAAACACCATATATTTT. It encodes CASSLPEGNTIYF.

The genes are TRBV7-9 and TRBJ1-6; 10 bases fit TRBD1. J gave up 7 bases and V 5 bases, and 5 bases lay outside the gene matches. The V gene's germline CDR1 is SEHNR and CDR2 FQNEAQ (reference sequence). This CDR3 is built from 15 residues. The CDR3: CASSLWTGGNSPLHF. The CDR3 DNA reads as TGTGCCAGCAGCCTCTGGACAGGGGGAAATTCACCCCTCCACTTT.

The CDR3 spells CASTPLDNNYEQYF. CDR3 sequence (DNA): TGTGCCAGCACCCCTTTGGACAACAACTACGAGCAGTACTTC. This rearrangement joins TRBV28 to TRBJ2-7, with a weak D call TRBD1 (5 bases). CDR3 size: 14 residues. CDR1 is MDHEN, CDR2 SYDVKM, per germline. Trimming pared 7 bases from V and 3 bases from J, leaving 16 bases between.

This clone was seen a few times. The chain carries TRBV19 and TRBJ1-1; a weak D match, TRBD1 (5 bases). CDR1 and CDR2 from the germline V gene are LNHDA and SQIVND (reference sequence). Between the trimmed V and J ends, which lost 6 bases and 6 bases, there was a span of 14 bases. CDR3 length equals 13 residues. The CDR3 DNA follows: TGTGCCAGTAGACACCCCCAGGGATCTGAAGCTTTCTTT. Its translation: CASRHPQGSEAFF.

The chain couples TRBV6-5 to TRBJ1-3; D not certain. This CDR3 is built from 14 residues. Germline V lookup: CDR1 MNHEY, CDR2 SVGAGI. Trimming cost V 6 bases and J 0 bases, with 9 bases left between them. The CDR3 DNA is TGTGCCAGCAGCTCCCCGGCCTCTGGAAACACCATATATTTT. This sequence encodes CASSSPASGNTIYF.

This sequence joins TRBV5-8 and TRBJ2-7; D might be TRBD1 or TRBD2, each matching 6 bases. In germline, CDR1 is SGHTS, CDR2 YDEGEE. Trimming took 4 bases from V and 6 from J, leaving 14 bases between them. This CDR3 is built from 13 residues. The CDR3 DNA is TGTGCCAGCAGCCCCTGGGGGGCTGTCGAGCAGTACTTC. Translating it yields CASSPWGAVEQYF.

The chain combines TRBV6-5 with TRBJ2-3, with D perhaps given as TRBD1 or TRBD2 (6 bases each). In germline, CDR1 is MNHEY, CDR2 SVGAGI. Trimming removed 7 bases at V and 4 bases at J, with 15 bases between. This CDR3 is 14 amino acids long. DNA for the CDR3: TGTGCCAGCACCACCACGGAGGGGGCAGATACGCAGTATTTT. It encodes CASTTTEGADTQYF.